This section outlines one T cell receptor beta chain sequence together with its context. The specificity of this receptor is unknown. Base-call qualities are not available, and no considerably larger clone is one nucleotide away. The immunoSEQ Assay, a bias-controlled multiplex PCR, was used to amplify TCRbeta CDR3 regions from genomic DNA. The published analysis was carried out like this. The number of nucleated cells in each sample was estimated from the amplification of reference gene primers within the assay. To quantify the absolute abundance of each unique TCRbeta CDR3 rearrangement, sequence reads were collapsed and filtered. Productive Simpson clonality was computed per sample as the square root of Simpson's diversity index over productive rearrangements. Here the immuneACCESS table is served through TCRdb, limited to in-frame sequences with V and J called. Missing clones are a known gap in these copies; in checked studies unresolved V genes cover under half, and the rest lacks a known reason. The DNA gave D and trimming, while V, J and clone size come from that table. The table for this sample lists some 380,000 clones; approximately 86% of them were counted only once. The top ten clonotypes cover roughly 2% of the sample.

As encoded in the germline V gene (reference sequence), CDR1 is SEHNR while CDR2 is FQNEAQ. The CDR3 spans 15 residues, from the cysteine through the phenylalanine. The entry retains the CDR3 DNA only, 45 bases that are in frame from base 1. Trimming leaves V shorter by 5 bases and J shorter by 4 bases, with the junction holding 7 bases beyond the gene matches. This specimen belongs to a study of blood T cell repertoires in COVID-19 (dated by TCRdb to the early 2020s). At the level of the whole study: Collaborator samples came from the United States, Italy and Spain and covered acute and convalescent phases of COVID-19. The prospective study material was composed of cDNA or gDNA derived from T cells, B-cell-depleted T cells, or PBMCs. Deeply sampled blood TCRbeta repertoires from subjects exposed to, actively infected with, or recovered from COVID-19 were included in the dataset. The repertoires were made available in a free public database intended to serve as a resource for research on the immune response to SARS-CoV-2. The samples were drawn from the first 160 participants of the ongoing ImmuneRACE study and from 1,254 subjects provided by 6 global collaborators. Sample metadata almost always included a de-identified subject ID, COVID-19 status, age in years and sex. Where available, HLA class I and class II types were taken from metadata supplied by the sample provider and were not determined by assay-based typing.

Enrolling through a virtual design, the prospective study's participants ranged in age from roughly 18 to 89 years and lived across around 25 United States geographic areas. In the prospective study, cohorts were assigned on the basis of participant-reported clinical history obtained from a screening survey and a study questionnaire. In the prospective study, whole blood, serum and a nasopharyngeal or oropharyngeal swab were collected from each participant by mobile phlebotomists. Participants in the prospective study had the option to provide additional blood draws and questionnaires over an approximately 2-month period. Before DNA extraction, prospective study blood samples were shipped either frozen or at room temperature. Broader findings and caveats from the paper: The quantity of clinical and demographic metadata differed by source and by participant and was supplied without curation.

The chain is assembled from TRBV7-9 and TRBJ1-1, and TRBD1 matches 10 of the central bases. This clonotype was sampled from a middle-aged woman with acute COVID-19. Sequencing was performed on PBMCs or T cells enriched from blood (not recorded which). The CDR3 region reads CASSKGQGWGTEAFF. In nucleotide form, the sequence is TGTGCCAGCAGCAAGGGACAGGGGTGGGGCACTGAAGCTTTCTTT.